The rows below give T cell receptor beta chains drawn from one sample of a study of graft-versus-host responses after intestinal transplantation. Antigen specificity for these receptors is unknown. Data came from immunoSEQ multiplex PCR; TCRdb stores just in-frame clones and leaves some out. The table has 85,000 to 95,000 clones, about 92% seen once. The sequencing used unstimulated CD8+ T cells sorted from spleen or lymph node cells, collected before intestinal transplant. All receptors derive from a human donor who received an intestinal transplant. The CDR3 runs from the conserved cysteine through the conserved F or W. The D gene is left open where the match is weak.

v_gene	d_gene	CDR3aa
TRBV7-9	TRBD2	CAGSGGANNEQFF
TRBV27	TRBD1	CASSMAWRGRNGYTF
TRBV4-3	.	CASSQEYWNTGELFF
TRBV11-2	TRBD2	CASSLGLAGISYNEQFF
TRBV27	.	CASSPGLTYEQYF
TRBV2	TRBD1	CASSPAGGGYEQYF
TRBV19	.	CASSIDRTSNQPQHF
TRBV7-2	.	CASSSGGGTDTQYF
TRBV5-6	.	CASSLGGPSGELFF
TRBV5-6	.	CASSLFVTGGNTEAFF
TRBV25-1	.	CASSQGRSMNTEAFF
TRBV27	TRBD1	CASSYRTGGSYEQYF
TRBV5-6	TRBD2	CASSYPGGAVNEQFF
TRBV6-5	TRBD2	CASSYLSGLAVDEQYF
TRBV7-9	TRBD1	CASSHPGQGDEKLFF
TRBV30	.	CAWSVQIPPHEQFF